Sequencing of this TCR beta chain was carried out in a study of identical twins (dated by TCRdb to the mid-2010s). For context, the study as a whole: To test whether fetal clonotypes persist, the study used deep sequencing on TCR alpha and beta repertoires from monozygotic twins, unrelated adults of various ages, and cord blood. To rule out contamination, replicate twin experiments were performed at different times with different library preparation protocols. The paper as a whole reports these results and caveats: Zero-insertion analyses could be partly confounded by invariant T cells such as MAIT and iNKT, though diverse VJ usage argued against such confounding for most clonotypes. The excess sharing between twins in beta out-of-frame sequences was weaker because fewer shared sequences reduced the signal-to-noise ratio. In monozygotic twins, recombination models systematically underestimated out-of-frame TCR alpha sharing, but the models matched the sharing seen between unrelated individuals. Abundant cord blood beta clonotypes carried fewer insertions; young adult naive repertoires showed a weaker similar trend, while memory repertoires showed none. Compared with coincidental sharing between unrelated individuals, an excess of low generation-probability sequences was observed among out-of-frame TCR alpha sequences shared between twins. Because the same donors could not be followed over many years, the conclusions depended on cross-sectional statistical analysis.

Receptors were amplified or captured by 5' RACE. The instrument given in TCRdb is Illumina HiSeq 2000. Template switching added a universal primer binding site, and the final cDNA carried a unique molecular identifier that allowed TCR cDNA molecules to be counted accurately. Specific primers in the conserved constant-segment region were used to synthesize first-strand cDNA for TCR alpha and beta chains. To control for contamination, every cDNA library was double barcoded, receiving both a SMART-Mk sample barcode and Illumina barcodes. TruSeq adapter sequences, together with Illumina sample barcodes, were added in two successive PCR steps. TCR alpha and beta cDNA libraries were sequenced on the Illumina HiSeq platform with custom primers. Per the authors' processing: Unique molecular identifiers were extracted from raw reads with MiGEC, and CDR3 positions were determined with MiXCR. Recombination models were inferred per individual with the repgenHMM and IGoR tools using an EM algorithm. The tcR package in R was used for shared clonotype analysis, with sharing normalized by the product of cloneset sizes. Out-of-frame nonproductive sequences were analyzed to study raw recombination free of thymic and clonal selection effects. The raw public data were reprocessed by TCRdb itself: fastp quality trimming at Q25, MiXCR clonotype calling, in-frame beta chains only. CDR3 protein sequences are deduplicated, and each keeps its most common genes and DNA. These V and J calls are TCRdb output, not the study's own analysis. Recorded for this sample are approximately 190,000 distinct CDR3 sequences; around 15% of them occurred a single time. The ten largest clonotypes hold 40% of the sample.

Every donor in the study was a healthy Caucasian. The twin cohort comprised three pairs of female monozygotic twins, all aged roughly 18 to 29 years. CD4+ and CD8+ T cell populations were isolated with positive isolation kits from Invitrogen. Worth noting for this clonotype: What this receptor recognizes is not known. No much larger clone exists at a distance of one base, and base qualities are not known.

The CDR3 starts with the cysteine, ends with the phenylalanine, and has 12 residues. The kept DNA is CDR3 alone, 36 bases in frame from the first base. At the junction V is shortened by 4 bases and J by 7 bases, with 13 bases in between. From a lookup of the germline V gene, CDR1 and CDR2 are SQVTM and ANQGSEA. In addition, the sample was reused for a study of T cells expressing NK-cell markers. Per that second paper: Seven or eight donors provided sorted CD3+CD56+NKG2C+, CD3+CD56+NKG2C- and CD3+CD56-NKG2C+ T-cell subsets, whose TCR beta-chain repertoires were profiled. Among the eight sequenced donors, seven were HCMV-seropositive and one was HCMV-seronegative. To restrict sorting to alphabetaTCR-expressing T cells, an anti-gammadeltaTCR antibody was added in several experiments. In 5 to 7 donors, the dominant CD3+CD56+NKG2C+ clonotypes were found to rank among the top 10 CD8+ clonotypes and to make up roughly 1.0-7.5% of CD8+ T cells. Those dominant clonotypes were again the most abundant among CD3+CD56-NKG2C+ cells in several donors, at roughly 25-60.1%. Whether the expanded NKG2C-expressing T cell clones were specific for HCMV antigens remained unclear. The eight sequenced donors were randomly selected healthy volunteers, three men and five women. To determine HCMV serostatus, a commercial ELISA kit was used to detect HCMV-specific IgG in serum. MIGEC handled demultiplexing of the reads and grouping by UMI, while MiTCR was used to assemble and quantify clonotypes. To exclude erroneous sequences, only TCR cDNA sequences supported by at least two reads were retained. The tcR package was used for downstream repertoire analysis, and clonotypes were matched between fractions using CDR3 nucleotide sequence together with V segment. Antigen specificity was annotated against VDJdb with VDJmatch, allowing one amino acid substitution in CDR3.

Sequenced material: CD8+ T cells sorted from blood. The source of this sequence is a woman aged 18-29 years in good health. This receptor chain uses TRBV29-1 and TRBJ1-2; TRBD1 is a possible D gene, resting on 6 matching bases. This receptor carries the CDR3 CSVGGRVVGYTF. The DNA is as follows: TGCAGCGTTGGGGGGCGTGTAGTTGGCTACACCTTC.